This T cell receptor beta chain is from a study of Graves' ophthalmopathy and Graves' hyperthyroidism. This clonotype was detected many times. Germline lookup yields CDR1 SGHTA and CDR2 FQGNSA. This CDR3 comprises 15 residues. The V end was cut by 3 bases, the J end by 2 bases, with 13 bases between. Using RNA transcripts, the TCR beta CDR3 regions were amplified. After a first-round RT-PCR with HTBI primers, a second-round multiplex PCR was run. TCRdb reprocessed the multiplex PCR reads via MiXCR and lists one record per CDR3 protein. The sample comprises roughly 1.1 million distinct CDR3 sequences, about 40% of which are singletons, and 8.5% to 14% rests with the top ten.

The origin of this receptor is an adult man with Graves' hyperthyroidism. The source material was peripheral blood or thyroid tissue (not recorded which). The chain carries TRBV7-2 and TRBJ1-2; maybe TRBD1 (5 bases). This CDR3 is CASSFQDSRNYGYTF. The CDR3 DNA sequence: TGTGCCAGCAGCTTCCAAGACAGCCGAAACTATGGCTACACCTTC.